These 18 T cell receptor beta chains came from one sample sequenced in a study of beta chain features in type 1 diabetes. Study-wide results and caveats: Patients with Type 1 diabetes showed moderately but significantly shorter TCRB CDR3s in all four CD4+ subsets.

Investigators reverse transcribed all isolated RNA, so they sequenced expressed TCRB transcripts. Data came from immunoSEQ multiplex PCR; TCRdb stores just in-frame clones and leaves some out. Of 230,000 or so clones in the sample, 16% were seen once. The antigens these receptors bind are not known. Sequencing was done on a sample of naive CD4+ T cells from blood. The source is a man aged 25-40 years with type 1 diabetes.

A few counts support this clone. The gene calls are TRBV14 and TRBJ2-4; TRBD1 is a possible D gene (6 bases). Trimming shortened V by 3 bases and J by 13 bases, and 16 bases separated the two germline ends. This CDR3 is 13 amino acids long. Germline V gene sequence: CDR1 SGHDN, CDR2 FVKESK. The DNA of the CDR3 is TGTGCCAGCAGCCAGGGGGCCTTGGAATCCCAGTACTTC. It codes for CASSQGALESQYF.

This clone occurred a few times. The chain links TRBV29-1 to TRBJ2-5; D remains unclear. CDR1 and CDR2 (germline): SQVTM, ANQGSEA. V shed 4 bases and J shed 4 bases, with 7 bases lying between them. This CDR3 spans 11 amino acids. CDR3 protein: CSVGTTETQYF. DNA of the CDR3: TGCAGCGTTGGTACCACAGAGACCCAGTACTTC.

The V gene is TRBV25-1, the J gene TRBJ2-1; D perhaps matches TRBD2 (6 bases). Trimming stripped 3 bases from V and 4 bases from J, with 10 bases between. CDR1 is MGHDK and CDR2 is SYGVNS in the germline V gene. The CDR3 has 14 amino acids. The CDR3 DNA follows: TGTGCCAGCAGTGATGTGGCGGGGTACAATGAGCAGTTCTTC. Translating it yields CASSDVAGYNEQFF.

Here the CDR3 reads CASSLLEGVGTEAFF. The CDR3 bases are TGTGCCAGCAGCCTCCTCGAGGGGGTTGGCACTGAAGCTTTCTTT. This chain links TRBV9 with TRBJ1-1; TRBD1 is a possible D gene (6 bases). Germline assignment: CDR1 SGDLS and CDR2 YYNGEE. The CDR3 has 15 amino acids. V lost 4 bases and J 4 bases, leaving 17 bases between the germline ends.

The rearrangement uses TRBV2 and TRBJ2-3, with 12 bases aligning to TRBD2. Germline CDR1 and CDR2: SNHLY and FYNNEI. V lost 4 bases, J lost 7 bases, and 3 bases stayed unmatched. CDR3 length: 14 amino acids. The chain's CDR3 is CASSVLAGGNTQYF. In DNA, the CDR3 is TGTGCCAGCAGTGTACTAGCGGGAGGTAATACGCAGTATTTT.

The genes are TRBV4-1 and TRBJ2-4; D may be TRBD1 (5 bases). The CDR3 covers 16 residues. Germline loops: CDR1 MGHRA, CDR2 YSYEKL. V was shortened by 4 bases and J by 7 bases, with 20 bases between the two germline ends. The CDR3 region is CASSPTSHWQGNIQYF. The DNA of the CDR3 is TGCGCCAGCAGCCCGACCTCCCATTGGCAGGGTAACATTCAGTACTTC.

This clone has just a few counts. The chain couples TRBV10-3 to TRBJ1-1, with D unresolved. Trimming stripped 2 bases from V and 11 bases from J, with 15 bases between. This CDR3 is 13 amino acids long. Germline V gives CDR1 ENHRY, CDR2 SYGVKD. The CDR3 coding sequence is TGTGCCATCAGTGAGGATCAGGCAGACGATGCTTTCTTT. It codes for CAISEDQADDAFF.

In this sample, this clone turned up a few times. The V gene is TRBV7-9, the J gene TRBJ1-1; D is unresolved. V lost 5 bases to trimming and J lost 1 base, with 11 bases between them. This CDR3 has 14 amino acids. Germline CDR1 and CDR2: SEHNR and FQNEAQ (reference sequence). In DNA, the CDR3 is TGTGCCAGCAGCCGCGGGGAATGGAACACTGAAGCTTTCTTT. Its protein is CASSRGEWNTEAFF.

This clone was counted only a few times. The CDR3 DNA follows: TGCAGCGTTGAACCGAGACAGGGATTCTATGGCTACACCTTC. It encodes CSVEPRQGFYGYTF. The rearrangement links TRBV29-1 to TRBJ1-2; TRBD1 matches at 7 bases. V was clipped by 2 bases and J by 4 bases; unmatched bases: 7. The CDR3 is 14 residues long. CDR1 and CDR2 from the germline V gene are SQVTM and ANQGSEA.

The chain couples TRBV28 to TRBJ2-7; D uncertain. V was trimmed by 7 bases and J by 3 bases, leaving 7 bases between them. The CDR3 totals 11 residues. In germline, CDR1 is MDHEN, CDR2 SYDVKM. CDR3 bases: TGTGCCAGCACGGGCAGCTACGAGCAGTACTTC. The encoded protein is CASTGSYEQYF.

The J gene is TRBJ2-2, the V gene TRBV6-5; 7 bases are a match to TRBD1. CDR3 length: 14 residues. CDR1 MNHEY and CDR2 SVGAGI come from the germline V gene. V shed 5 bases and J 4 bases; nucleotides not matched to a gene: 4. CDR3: CASSRQGGTGELFF. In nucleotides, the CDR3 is TGTGCCAGCAGTCGACAGGGTGGCACCGGGGAGCTGTTTTTT.

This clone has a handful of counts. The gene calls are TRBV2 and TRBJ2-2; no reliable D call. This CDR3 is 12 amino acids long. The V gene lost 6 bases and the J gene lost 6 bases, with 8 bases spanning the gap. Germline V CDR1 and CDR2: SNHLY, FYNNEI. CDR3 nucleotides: TGTGCCAGCAGAAGAATGTCCGGGGAGCTGTTTTTT. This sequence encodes CASRRMSGELFF.

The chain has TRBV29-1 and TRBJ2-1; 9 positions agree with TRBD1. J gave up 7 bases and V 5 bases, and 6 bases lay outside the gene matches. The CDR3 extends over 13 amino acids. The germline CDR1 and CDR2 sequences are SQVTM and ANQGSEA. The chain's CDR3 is CSVKRGTGNEQFF. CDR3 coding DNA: TGCAGCGTTAAAAGAGGGACAGGGAATGAGCAGTTCTTC.

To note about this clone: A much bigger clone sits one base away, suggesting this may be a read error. CDR3 sequence (DNA): TGTGCCAGCAGTGTAGAGACCCAGTACTTC. Encoded protein: CASSVETQYF. V and J are TRBV6-1 and TRBJ2-5; D unresolved. V shed 4 bases and J shed 4 bases, with 1 base lying between them. Germline CDR1 reads MNHNS; CDR2 reads SASEGT. CDR3 length: 10 residues.

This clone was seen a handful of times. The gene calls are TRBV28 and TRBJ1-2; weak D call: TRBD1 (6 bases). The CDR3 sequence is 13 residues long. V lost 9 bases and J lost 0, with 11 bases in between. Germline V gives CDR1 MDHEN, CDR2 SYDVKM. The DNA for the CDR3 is TGTGCCAGTGCCAACAGGGCTAACTATGGCTACACCTTC. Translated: CASANRANYGYTF.

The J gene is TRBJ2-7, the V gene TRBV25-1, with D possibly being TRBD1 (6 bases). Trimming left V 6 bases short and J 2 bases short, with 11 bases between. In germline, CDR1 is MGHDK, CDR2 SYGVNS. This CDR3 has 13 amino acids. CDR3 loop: CASRGTSTYEQYF. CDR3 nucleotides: TGTGCCAGCAGAGGGACATCGACCTACGAGCAGTACTTC.

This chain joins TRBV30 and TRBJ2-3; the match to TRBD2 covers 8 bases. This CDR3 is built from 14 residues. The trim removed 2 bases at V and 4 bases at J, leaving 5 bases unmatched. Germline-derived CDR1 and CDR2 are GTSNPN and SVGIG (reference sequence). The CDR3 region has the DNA TGTGCCTGGAGTCTTACTAGCGGTCCAGATACGCAGTATTTT. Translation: CAWSLTSGPDTQYF.

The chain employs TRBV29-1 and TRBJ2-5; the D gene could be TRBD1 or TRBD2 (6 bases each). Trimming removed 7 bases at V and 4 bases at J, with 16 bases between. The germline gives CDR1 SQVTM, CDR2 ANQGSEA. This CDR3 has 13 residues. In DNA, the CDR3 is TGCAGCGGGACCCGGGGGCTCGGAGAGACCCAGTACTTC. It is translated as CSGTRGLGETQYF.